This entry describes one T cell receptor beta chain. The CDR3 covers 15 residues. The ends were cut back, 2 bases at V and 3 bases at J, with 14 bases in the middle. From germline, CDR1 is SGHDN and CDR2 FVKESK. The data derive from a study of shared clonotypes between healthy human individuals. The table came from immunoSEQ multiplex PCR; TCRdb's copy has only in-frame clones and leaves some out. The sample carries fewer than 350,000 clones, roughly 84% recorded once. The receptor comes from a man between 18 and 35 years old in good health. The chain carries TRBV14 and TRBJ2-7; TRBD1 is a possible D gene (6 bases). What was sequenced was memory CD8+ T cells sorted from blood. Indicated subset: CD45RO+ cells pooled with CCR7-negative TemRA cells. CDR3 region: CASSQFTGWNYEQYF. CDR3 in DNA: TGTGCCAGCAGCCAATTTACAGGGTGGAACTACGAGCAGTACTTC.